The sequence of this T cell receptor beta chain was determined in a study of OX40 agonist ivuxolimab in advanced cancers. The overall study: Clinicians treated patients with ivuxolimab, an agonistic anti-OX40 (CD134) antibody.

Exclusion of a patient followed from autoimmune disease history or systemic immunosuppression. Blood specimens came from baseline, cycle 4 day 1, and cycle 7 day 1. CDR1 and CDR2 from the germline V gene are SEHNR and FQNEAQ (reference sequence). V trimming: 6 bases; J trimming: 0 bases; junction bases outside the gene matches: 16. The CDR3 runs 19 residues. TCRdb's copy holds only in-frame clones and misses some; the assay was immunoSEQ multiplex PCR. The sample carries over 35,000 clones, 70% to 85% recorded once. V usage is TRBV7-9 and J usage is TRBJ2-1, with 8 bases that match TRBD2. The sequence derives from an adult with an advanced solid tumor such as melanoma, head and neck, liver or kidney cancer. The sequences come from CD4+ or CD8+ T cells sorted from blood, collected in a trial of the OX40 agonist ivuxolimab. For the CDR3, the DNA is TGTGCCAGCAGTACCACCGGTTCTAGCGGGCCCTCCTCCTACAATGAGCAGTTCTTC. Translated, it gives CASSTTGSSGPSSYNEQFF.